This section outlines one T cell receptor beta chain sequence together with its context. The antigen is not known. In every patient, relapse followed autologous stem cell transplantation, while exposure to brentuximab vedotin differed. The V gene end was trimmed by 5 bases and the J gene end by 0 bases; junction bases not matched to a gene: 7. This CDR3 spans 15 amino acids. Germline CDR1 LNHDA, CDR2 SQIVND (reference sequence). Assay: immunoSEQ multiplex PCR; the TCRdb copy retains only in-frame clones and omits some. The top ten clones hold roughly 15% of a sample with under 65,000 clones, 85% to 90% of them seen once. The entry originates in a study of PD-1 blockade in classical Hodgkin lymphoma. Notes on the study in general: Reported findings placed baseline TCR diversity lower in newly diagnosed patients (compared with healthy donors). Why repertoires differed is undefined; disease activity or prior therapy possibly contributed.

The sequence was collected from a human donor with classical Hodgkin lymphoma. V and J are TRBV19 and TRBJ2-7; 7 positions agree with TRBD1. Material: peripheral blood mononuclear cells (PBMCs), obtained at baseline. Here the CDR3 reads CASSPYRGISYEQYF. The CDR3 DNA is TGTGCCAGTAGTCCCTACAGGGGCATCTCCTACGAGCAGTACTTC. The full variable domain, rest sourced from reference TRBV19 and TRBJ2-7, is DGGITQSPKYLFRKEGQNVTLSCEQNLNHDAMYWYRQDPGQGLRLIYYSQIVNDFQKGDIAEGYSVSREKKESFPLTVTSAQKNPTAFYLCASSPYRGISYEQYFGPGTRLTVT.